A selection of T cell receptor beta chains follows, all from one sample in a study of blood T cells in healthy people across ages. In TCRdb, the 5' RACE reads were re-called with MiXCR into one record per CDR3 protein. Of about 1 million distinct CDR3 sequences in the sample, 45% are singletons; the top ten hold under 20%. Material for sequencing was blood. The receptors originated from a woman aged 60-70 years in good health. The CDR3 runs from the conserved cysteine through the conserved F or W. D genes are given only for firm matches. For some rows the clone size is stated as once, few or many, or as a class when expanded; others skip it.

>.|TRBV7-8|15|TRBJ2-5|TRBD1
TGTGCCAGCAGCTCACAGACAGGGCCCCAAGAGACCCAGTACTTC
CASSSQTGPQETQYF
>.|TRBV6-6|14|TRBJ2-7|.
TGTGCCAGCAGTTACGGAGGGGCTGCCTACGAGCAGTACTTC
CASSYGGAAYEQYF
>.|TRBV7-8|14|TRBJ2-3|TRBD2
TGTGCCAGCAGCTCAGCGGGGGGAACAGATACGCGGTATTTT
CASSSAGGTDTRYF
>.|TRBV4-2|17|TRBJ2-3|TRBD1
TGTGCCAGCAGCCGCGGTTTATCAGGGACAGGTTCAGATACGCAGTATTTT
CASSRGLSGTGSDTQYF
>.|TRBV5-1|15|TRBJ1-2|TRBD1
TGCGCCAGCAGCTTTGGCGACAGGGCCTTCTATGGCTACACCTTC
CASSFGDRAFYGYTF
>.|TRBV5-1|15|TRBJ1-2|.
TGCGCCAGCAGCGATGCAGGCGGTAGGGGACGCGGCTACACCTTC
CASSDAGGRGRGYTF
>.|TRBV6-5|13|TRBJ2-7|.
TGTGTCAGCAAGGACCGGGACCTCTACGAGCAGTACTTC
CVSKDRDLYEQYF
>.|TRBV5-1|15|TRBJ2-5|TRBD2
TGCGCCAGCAGAACTAGCGGGATGGGTCAAGAGACCCAGTACTTC
CASRTSGMGQETQYF
>.|TRBV2|15|TRBJ2-7|TRBD2
TGTGCCAGCAGCACTAGCGAAACCTCCTCCTACGAGCAGTACTTC
CASSTSETSSYEQYF
>few|TRBV4-2|14|TRBJ2-5|.
TGTGCCAGCAGCCAAGAGCGACGGCAAGAGACCCAGTACTTC
CASSQERRQETQYF
>.|TRBV12-3/TRBV12-4|14|TRBJ1-1|.
TGTGCCAGCAGTCACGCGGGGCGAATCACTGAAGCTTTCTTT
CASSHAGRITEAFF
>once|TRBV20-1|14|TRBJ2-1|TRBD2
TGCAGTGCTAGAGAAACGGGAGGCACCGGGGAGCAGTTCTTC
CSARETGGTGEQFF
>.|TRBV6-6|12|TRBJ2-4|.
TGTGCCAGCAGTTACGCGGACTCAGGGCAGTACTTC
CASSYADSGQYF
>.|TRBV7-9|17|TRBJ2-1|TRBD2
TGTGCCAGCAGCTTAGAGGGGGGGCTAGCGGGAGTATACGAGCAGTTCTTC
CASSLEGGLAGVYEQFF
>.|TRBV7-8|15|TRBJ2-3|.
TGTGCCAGCAGCCTCGACGGGGGGCAGGGAGATACGCAGTATTTT
CASSLDGGQGDTQYF
>.|TRBV29-1|16|TRBJ2-1|TRBD2
TGCAGCGTTGAAACCCCGGGACTAGAGTGGTACAATGAGCGGTTCTTC
CSVETPGLEWYNERFF
>few|TRBV11-2|15|TRBJ1-1|.
TGTGCCAGCAGCTTACTCCTAACGCGGGACACTGAAGCTTTCTTT
CASSLLLTRDTEAFF
>.|TRBV12-3/TRBV12-4|15|TRBJ2-5|.
TGTGCCAGCAGTCCATGGGACGGTTCCTACAATGAGCAGTACTTC
CASSPWDGSYNEQYF
>.|TRBV25-1|13|TRBJ2-7|.
TGTACCAGCAGTGATGATCCTCTCTACGAGCAGTACTTC
CTSSDDPLYEQYF
>.|TRBV10-3|17|TRBJ2-3|TRBD1
TGTGCCATCAGTGAGTCAAGCCGGGACAGGGCCACAGATACGCAGTATTTT
CAISESSRDRATDTQYF
>.|TRBV5-1|14|TRBJ2-3|TRBD2
TGCGCCAGCAGCTCGACTAGCGCCCGGAATACGCAGTATTTT
CASSSTSARNTQYF
>once|TRBV12-3/TRBV12-4|14|TRBJ1-2|TRBD1
TGTGCCAGCAGTCCTTTGAGACAGGGGATTGGCTACACCTTC
CASSPLRQGIGYTF